This T cell receptor beta chain stems from a study of chemoradiotherapy in HPV16-positive cancers. Study overall: Candidate HPV-specific clones and shared TCR motifs came from two HPV16-positive patients. Study-wide findings and caveats: Candidate HPV-specific clones and E7-related TCR motifs grew in tumor during treatment. In HPV16-positive patients, HPV-responsive T-cell expansion tracked better recurrence-free survival. Functional assays defining HPV-specific T cells used only a couple of HPV16-positive patients.

Clones were sequenced by immunoSEQ multiplex PCR, and TCRdb holds only the in-frame ones, with some missing. The table has tens of thousands of clones, roughly 87% seen once. The count of this clone is one. Its antigen remains unknown. V trimming: 6 bases; J trimming: 10 bases; junction bases outside the gene matches: 8. The CDR3 is made up of 14 amino acids. Germline lookup yields CDR1 SGHTA and CDR2 FQGNSA. The clonotype comes from a human donor with HPV-associated anogenital cancer. The specimen comprised blood, sampled from a patient who underwent chemoradiotherapy. The rearrangement links TRBV7-2 to TRBJ1-6; 8 bases map to TRBD1. CDR3 sequence: CASSQGTGGSPLHF. For the CDR3, the DNA is TGTGCCAGCAGTCAAGGGACAGGTGGATCACCCCTCCACTTT. Supplemented by reference TRBV7-2 and TRBJ1-6, the full variable domain reads GAGVSQSPSNKVTEKGKDVELRCDPISGHTALYWYRQSLGQGLEFLIYFQGNSAPDKSGLPSDRFSAERTGGSVSTLTIQRTQQEDSAVYLCASSQGTGGSPLHFGNGTRLTVT.